One and the same sample provided the 22 T cell receptor beta chains below, sequenced in a study of T cells in Graves' hyperthyroidism and ophthalmopathy. TCR beta CDR3 regions were amplified from RNA. When the TCR CDR3 underwent first-round RT-PCR, the HTBI primer set was used. TCRdb re-derived calls from the multiplex PCR reads in MiXCR, one entry per CDR3 protein. In the table there are a few hundred thousand distinct CDR3 sequences, about 15% of which are singletons. The sequencing sample was made of blood. The receptors shown here come from a woman aged 40 to 55 with Graves' hyperthyroidism.

This clonotype has ten or more counts. The rearrangement uses TRBV28 and TRBJ2-7; tentatively, D is TRBD2 (7 bases). V lost 7 bases and J lost 0, with 25 bases in between. From germline, CDR1 is MDHEN and CDR2 SYDVKM. This CDR3 is built from 18 residues. This CDR3 is CASNQVVFGGPGSYEQYF. CDR3 in DNA: TGTGCCAGCAACCAAGTCGTTTTCGGGGGGCCAGGCTCCTACGAGCAGTACTTC. Full variable domain (missing parts from reference TRBV28 and TRBJ2-7): DVKVTQSSRYLVKRTGEKVFLECVQDMDHENMFWYRQDPGLGLRLIYFSYDVKMKEKGDIPEGYSVSREKKERFSLILESASTNQTSMYLCASNQVVFGGPGSYEQYFGPGTRLTVT.

Points on this clonotype: The final CDR3 position lacks the conserved phenylalanine or tryptophan, pointing to a likely read error. V gene TRBV5-1 combines with J gene TRBJ2-6; TRBD1 aligns across 12 bases. The CDR3 totals 17 residues. Losses at the gene ends were 4 bases for V and 4 bases for J; bases not matched to a gene: 6. Germline V gene lookup returns CDR1 SGHRS and CDR2 YFSETQ. The CDR3 bases are TGCGCCAGCAGCCCTGGGACAGGGGGCGACGGGGCCAACGTCCTGACTTCC. This translates into CASSPGTGGDGANVLTS.

This clonotype was seen repeatedly, ten times or more. The CDR3 DNA sequence: TGTGCCAGCAGCTTGCAAGACACTGAAGCTTTCTTT. This codes for CASSLQDTEAFF. The genes are TRBV5-6 and TRBJ1-1; no firm D call. The CDR3 spans 12 residues. V lost 1 base and J lost 3, with 4 bases in between. CDR1 and CDR2 from the germline V gene are SGHDT and YYEEEE. Drawing the rest from reference TRBV5-6 and TRBJ1-1, the complete variable domain is DAGVTQSPTHLIKTRGQQVTLRCSPKSGHDTVSWYQQALGQGPQFIFQYYEEEERQRGNFPDRFSGHQFPNYSSELNVNALLLGDSALYLCASSLQDTEAFFGQGTRLTVV.

This clonotype was seen many times. This chain uses TRBV28 with TRBJ1-6; 7 bases fit TRBD1. Germline V CDR1 and CDR2: MDHEN, SYDVKM. V lost 7 bases to trimming and J lost 7 bases; unmatched junction nucleotides: 7. The CDR3 is 14 amino acids. CDR3 amino acids: CASKIDRDNSPLHF. The CDR3 nucleotides are TGTGCCAGCAAGATTGACAGGGACAATTCACCCCTCCACTTT.

In its sample, this clonotype was seen many times. CDR3 amino acids: CASSLGPSEETQYF. The CDR3 bases are TGCGCCAGCAGCTTGGGTCCCAGCGAAGAGACCCAGTACTTC. The chain has TRBV5-1 and TRBJ2-5; D is ambiguous. CDR1 and CDR2 from the germline V gene are SGHRS and YFSETQ. Trimming took off 0 bases at V and 3 bases at J, with 9 bases between the two ends. The CDR3 sequence is 14 residues long.

The J gene is TRBJ2-7, the V gene TRBV6-4; 7 bases agree with TRBD1. V lost 3 bases to trimming and J lost 7 bases; unmatched junction nucleotides: 6. This CDR3 region has 13 residues. From germline, CDR1 is MRHNA and CDR2 SNTAGT. For the CDR3, the DNA is TGTGCCAGCAGTGAACAGGGGACGGGAGAGCAGTACTTC. Its protein is CASSEQGTGEQYF.

Many counts were recorded for this clonotype. The rearrangement joins TRBV28 to TRBJ2-1; no clear D gene. Trimming took off 3 bases at V and 8 bases at J, with 11 bases between the two ends. The CDR3 contains 13 residues. Germline V gene sequence: CDR1 MDHEN, CDR2 SYDVKM. CDR3 amino acids: CASSFDTRHEQFF. CDR3 sequence (DNA): TGTGCCAGCAGTTTCGATACCCGTCATGAGCAGTTCTTC.

In regard to this clonotype: This may stem from a read error, because a much larger clone lies one nucleotide away. V is TRBV7-8 and J is TRBJ1-1; 9 bases fit TRBD1. Germline CDR1 is SGHVS and CDR2 is FQNEAQ. This CDR3 contains 15 residues. With 2 bases clipped from V and 3 bases from J, the junction kept 4 bases outside the gene matches. As DNA, the CDR3 is TGTGCCAGCAGCTTAACCCGGGACAGGGACACTGAAGCTTTCTTT. This translates into CASSLTRDRDTEAFF.

This clonotype showed up many times. The V call is TRBV6-1, the J call TRBJ2-7; D possibly corresponds to TRBD1 (6 bases). CDR3 length equals 13 residues. From germline, CDR1 is MNHNS and CDR2 SASEGT. V lost 6 bases and J lost 6, with 15 bases in between. CDR3 sequence reads: CASSPRQAREQYF. CDR3 DNA: TGTGCCAGCAGCCCACGACAGGCCCGCGAGCAGTACTTC.

In this sample, this clonotype turned up many times. V gene TRBV30 combines with J gene TRBJ2-1; 7 nucleotides agree with TRBD1. The CDR3 contains 13 residues. The germline CDR1 and CDR2 sequences are GTSNPN and SVGIG (reference sequence). With V trimmed by 0 bases and J by 6 bases, 2 bases remained unmatched. The CDR3 reads CAWSVQGSNEQFF. The CDR3 coding sequence is TGTGCCTGGAGTGTACAGGGGAGCAATGAGCAGTTCTTC.

This clonotype was detected only a few times. The J gene is TRBJ2-2, the V gene TRBV6-6; 8 bases agree with TRBD2. The germline V gene has CDR1 MNHNY and CDR2 SVGAGI (reference sequence). This CDR3 is built from 18 residues. The ends lost 2 bases at V and 3 bases at J; junction bases unmatched: 11. In nucleotides, the CDR3 is TGTGCCAGCAGTTACCCCCCAGAGAGCGGGAGTTACACCGGGGAGCTGTTTTTT. Protein product: CASSYPPESGSYTGELFF.

This clonotype appeared many times. The V gene is TRBV12-3 or TRBV12-4, the J gene TRBJ1-5, with TRBD1 as a possible D gene (6 bases). With 8 bases removed from V and 8 bases from J, the gap between germline ends came to 19 bases. The CDR3 spans 14 residues. The DNA of the CDR3 is TGTGCCAGCCGTGGGGACACAGGGTTAAAGCCCCAGCATTTT. It translates to CASRGDTGLKPQHF.

The chain couples TRBV6-2 or TRBV6-3 to TRBJ1-3; D not resolved. The CDR3 loop spans 17 amino acids. Germline V gene lookup returns CDR1 MNHEY and CDR2 SVGEGT. Trimming stripped 4 bases from V and 0 bases from J, with 16 bases between. The CDR3 DNA reads TGTGCCAGCAGTTCGGGTTCGAAGGGCATCTCTGGAAACACCATATATTTT. Protein: CASSSGSKGISGNTIYF.

At least ten counts were recorded for this clonotype. The chain combines TRBV11-2 with TRBJ1-1, with D possibly TRBD1 on 6 matching bases. Trimming shortened V by 1 base and J by 4 bases, and 22 bases separated the two germline ends. Germline CDR1 and CDR2: SGHAT and FQNNGV. This CDR3 has 18 residues. CDR3 sequence reads: CASSLVVGGARVVTEAFF. Here the CDR3 DNA reads TGTGCCAGCAGCTTAGTTGTGGGGGGCGCGCGGGTTGTCACTGAAGCTTTCTTT.

Ten or more counts support this clonotype. V and J are TRBV2 and TRBJ1-1; D is perhaps TRBD1 (6 bases). CDR1 SNHLY and CDR2 FYNNEI come from the germline V gene. This CDR3 contains 13 residues. The V end lost 7 bases, the J end lost 7 bases, and 16 bases lay between the germline ends. The CDR3 nucleotides read TGTGCCAGCAATCCGGGAAGGGGGGATGAAGCTTTCTTT. This gives the protein CASNPGRGDEAFF.

This clonotype came up many times. The J gene is TRBJ2-7, the V gene TRBV20-1, with TRBD2 identical over 9 bases. V lost 4 bases, J lost 7 bases, and 5 bases stayed unmatched. CDR1 is DFQATT, CDR2 SNEGSKA, per germline (reference sequence). The CDR3 has 12 amino acids. CDR3 DNA sequence: TGCAGTGCTAATGGCGGGAGGGGGGAGCAGTACTTC. This encodes CSANGGRGEQYF.

This clonotype was counted ten times or more. This chain joins TRBV3-1 and TRBJ1-6, with D unclear. The CDR3 extends over 13 amino acids. Germline V gene sequence: CDR1 LGHDT, CDR2 YNNKEL (reference sequence). The germline V and J ends were trimmed by 5 bases and 0 bases, with 2 bases remaining between them. The CDR3 region has the DNA TGTGCCAGCAGCAGCTCCTATAATTCACCCCTCCACTTT. Protein product: CASSSSYNSPLHF.

V and J are TRBV27 and TRBJ2-1; no definite D call. CDR1 is MNHEY and CDR2 is SMNVEV in the germline V gene (reference sequence). V was pared by 5 bases and J by 7 bases, with 9 bases between. The CDR3 covers 12 residues. The CDR3 nucleotides are TGTGCCAGCAGTCCTGCGTGGAATGAGCAGTTCTTC. This codes for CASSPAWNEQFF.

In this sample, this clonotype turned up a few times. CDR3 bases: TGTGCCAGCGGAATGAGGCTCTATGGCTACACCTTC. Encoded protein: CASGMRLYGYTF. The chain links TRBV28 to TRBJ1-2; D is unclear. The V and J ends lost 8 bases and 4 bases respectively, with 11 bases between them. Germline V gene sequence: CDR1 MDHEN, CDR2 SYDVKM. CDR3 length: 12 residues.

Notes on this clonotype: A much more abundant neighbour one base away suggests this may be a read error. The chain employs TRBV7-2 and TRBJ2-5; the D is unclear. The V end was cut by 1 base, the J end by 1 base, with 7 bases between. From germline, CDR1 is SGHTA and CDR2 FQGNSA. The CDR3 spans 14 residues. The CDR3 region has the DNA TGTGCCAGCAGCTTAGGGTACCGCCAAGAGACCCAGTACTTC. Translated: CASSLGYRQETQYF.

This clonotype was counted a few times. This chain links TRBV28 with TRBJ1-2; D ambiguous. V lost 5 bases to trimming and J lost 6 bases, with 22 bases between them. The CDR3 runs to 16 residues. Germline-derived CDR1 and CDR2 are MDHEN and SYDVKM. The CDR3: CASSRSWTLLLDGYTF. The CDR3 nucleotides read TGTGCCAGCAGTCGCAGTTGGACTCTACTCCTGGATGGCTACACCTTC.

There are many counts of this clonotype. J is TRBJ1-2 and V is TRBV6-1; possible D gene TRBD1, 5 bases. Between the trimmed V and J ends, which lost 7 bases and 7 bases, there was a span of 10 bases. CDR1 is MNHNS and CDR2 is SASEGT in the germline V gene. The CDR3 covers 11 residues. Written as DNA, the CDR3 is TGTGCCAGCACTGACGGGGGTGGCTACACCTTC. This translates into CASTDGGGYTF.